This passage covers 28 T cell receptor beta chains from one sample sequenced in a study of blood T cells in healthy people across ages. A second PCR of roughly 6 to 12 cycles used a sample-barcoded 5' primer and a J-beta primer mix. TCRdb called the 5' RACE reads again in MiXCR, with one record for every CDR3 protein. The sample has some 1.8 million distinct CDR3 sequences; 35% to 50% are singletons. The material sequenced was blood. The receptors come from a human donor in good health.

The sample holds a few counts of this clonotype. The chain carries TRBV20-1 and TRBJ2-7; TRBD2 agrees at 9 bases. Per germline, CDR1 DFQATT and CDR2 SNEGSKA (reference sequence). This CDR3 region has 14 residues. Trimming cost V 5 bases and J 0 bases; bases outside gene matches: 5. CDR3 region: CSAGTSLSSYEQYF. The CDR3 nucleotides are TGCAGTGCTGGGACTAGCTTAAGCTCCTACGAGCAGTACTTC.

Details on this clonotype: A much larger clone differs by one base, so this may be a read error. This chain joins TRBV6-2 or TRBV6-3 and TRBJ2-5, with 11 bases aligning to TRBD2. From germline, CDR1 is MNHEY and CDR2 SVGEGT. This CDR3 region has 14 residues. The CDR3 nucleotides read TGTACCAGCAGTTCACTAGCGGGGGAAGAGACCCAGTACTTC. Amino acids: CTSSSLAGEETQYF.

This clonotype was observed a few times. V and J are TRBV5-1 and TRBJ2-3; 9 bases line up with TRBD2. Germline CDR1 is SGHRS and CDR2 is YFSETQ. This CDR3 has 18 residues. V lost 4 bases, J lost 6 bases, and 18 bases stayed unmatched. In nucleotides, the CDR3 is TGCGCCAGCAGCCCCGGGGGTAGCGGGGGCCCATTTAAGGATACGCAGTATTTT. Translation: CASSPGGSGGPFKDTQYF.

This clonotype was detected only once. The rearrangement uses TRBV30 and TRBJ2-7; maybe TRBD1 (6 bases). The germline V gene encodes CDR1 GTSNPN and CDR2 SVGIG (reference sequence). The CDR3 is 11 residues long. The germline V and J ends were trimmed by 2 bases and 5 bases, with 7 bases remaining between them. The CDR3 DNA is TGTGCCTGGAGTCCAGGGGACGAGCAGTACTTC. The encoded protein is CAWSPGDEQYF.

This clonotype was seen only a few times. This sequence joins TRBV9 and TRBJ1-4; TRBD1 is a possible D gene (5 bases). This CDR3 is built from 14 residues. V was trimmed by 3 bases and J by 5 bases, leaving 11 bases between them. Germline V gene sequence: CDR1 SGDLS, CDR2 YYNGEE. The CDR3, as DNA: TGTGCCAGCAGCGCGGGGCTACCCAATGAAAAACTGTTTTTT. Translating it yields CASSAGLPNEKLFF.

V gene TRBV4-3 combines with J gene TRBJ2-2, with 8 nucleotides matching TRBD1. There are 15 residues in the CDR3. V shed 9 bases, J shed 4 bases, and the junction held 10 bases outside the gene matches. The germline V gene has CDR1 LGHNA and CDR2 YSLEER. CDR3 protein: CASRDRGEGTGELFF. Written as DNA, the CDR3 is TGCGCCAGTAGAGACAGGGGAGAGGGCACCGGGGAGCTGTTTTTT.

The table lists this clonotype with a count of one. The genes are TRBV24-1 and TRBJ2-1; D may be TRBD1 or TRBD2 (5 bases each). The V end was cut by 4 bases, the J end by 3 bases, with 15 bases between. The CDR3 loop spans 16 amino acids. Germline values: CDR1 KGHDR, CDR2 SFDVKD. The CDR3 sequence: CATSDKGRRLYNEQFF. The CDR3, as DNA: TGTGCCACCAGTGACAAGGGACGGAGACTCTACAATGAGCAGTTCTTC.

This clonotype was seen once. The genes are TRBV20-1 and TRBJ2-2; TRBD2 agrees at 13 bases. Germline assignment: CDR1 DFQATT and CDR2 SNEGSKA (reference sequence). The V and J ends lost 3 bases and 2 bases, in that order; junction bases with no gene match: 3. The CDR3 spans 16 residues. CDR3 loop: CSASRLAGGNTGELFF. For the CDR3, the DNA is TGCAGTGCTAGCCGACTAGCGGGGGGAAACACCGGGGAGCTGTTTTTT.

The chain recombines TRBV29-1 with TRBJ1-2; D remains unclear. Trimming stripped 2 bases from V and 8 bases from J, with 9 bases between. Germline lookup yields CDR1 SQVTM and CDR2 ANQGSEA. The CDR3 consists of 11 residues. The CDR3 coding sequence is TGCAGCGTTGAAAGGGATGAGGGCTACACCTTC. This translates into CSVERDEGYTF.

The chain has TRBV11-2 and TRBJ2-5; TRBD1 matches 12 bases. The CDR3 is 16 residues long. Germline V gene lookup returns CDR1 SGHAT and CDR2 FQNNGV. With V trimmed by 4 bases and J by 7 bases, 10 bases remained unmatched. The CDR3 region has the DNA TGTGCCAGCAGCTCCTCCGGGACAGGGGGCGTCGGGACCCAGTACTTC. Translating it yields CASSSSGTGGVGTQYF. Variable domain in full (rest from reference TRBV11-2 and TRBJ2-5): EAGVAQSPRYKIIEKRQSVAFWCNPISGHATLYWYQQILGQGPKLLIQFQNNGVVDDSQLPKDRFSAERLKGVDSTLKIQPAKLEDSAVYLCASSSSGTGGVGTQYFGPGTRLLVL.

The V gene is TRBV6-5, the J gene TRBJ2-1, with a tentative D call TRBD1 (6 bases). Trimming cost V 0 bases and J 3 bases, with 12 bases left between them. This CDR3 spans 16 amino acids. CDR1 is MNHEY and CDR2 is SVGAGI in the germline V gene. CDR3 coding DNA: TGTGCCAGCAGTTACTCTTTCCGGACAGTCTACAATGAGCAGTTCTTC. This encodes CASSYSFRTVYNEQFF.

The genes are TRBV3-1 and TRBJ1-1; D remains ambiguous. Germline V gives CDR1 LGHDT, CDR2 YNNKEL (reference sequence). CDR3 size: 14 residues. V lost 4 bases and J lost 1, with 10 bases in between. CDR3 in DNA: TGTGCCAGCAGCCGACTAACAGCGAACACTGAAGCTTTCTTT. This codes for CASSRLTANTEAFF.

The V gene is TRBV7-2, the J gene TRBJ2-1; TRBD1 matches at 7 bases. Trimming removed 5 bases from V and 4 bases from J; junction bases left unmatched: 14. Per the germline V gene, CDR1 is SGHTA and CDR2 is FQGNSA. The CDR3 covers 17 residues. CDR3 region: CASSLTLTGTSYNEQFF. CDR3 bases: TGTGCCAGCAGCCTTACGTTGACAGGGACCTCTTACAATGAGCAGTTCTTC.

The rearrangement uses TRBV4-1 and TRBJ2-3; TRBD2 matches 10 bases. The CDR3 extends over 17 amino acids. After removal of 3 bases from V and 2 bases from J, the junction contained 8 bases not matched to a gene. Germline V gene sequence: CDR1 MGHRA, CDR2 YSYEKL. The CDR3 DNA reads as TGCGCCAGCAGCCATCCCCTAGCGGGGGTTATCACAGATACGCAGTATTTT. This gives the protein CASSHPLAGVITDTQYF.

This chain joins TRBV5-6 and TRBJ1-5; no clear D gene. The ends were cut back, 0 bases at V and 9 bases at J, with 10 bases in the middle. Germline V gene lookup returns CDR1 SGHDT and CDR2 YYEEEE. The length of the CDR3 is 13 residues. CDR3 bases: TGTGCCAGCAGCTTGGAAACGGCAGGGCCCCAGCATTTT. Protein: CASSLETAGPQHF.

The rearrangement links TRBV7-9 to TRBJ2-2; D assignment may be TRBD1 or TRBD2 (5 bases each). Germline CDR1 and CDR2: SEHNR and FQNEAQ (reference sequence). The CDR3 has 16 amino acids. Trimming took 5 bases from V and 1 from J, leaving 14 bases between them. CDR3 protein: CASSPTGTLNTGELFF. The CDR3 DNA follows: TGTGCCAGCAGCCCGACCGGGACGTTGAACACCGGGGAGCTGTTTTTT.

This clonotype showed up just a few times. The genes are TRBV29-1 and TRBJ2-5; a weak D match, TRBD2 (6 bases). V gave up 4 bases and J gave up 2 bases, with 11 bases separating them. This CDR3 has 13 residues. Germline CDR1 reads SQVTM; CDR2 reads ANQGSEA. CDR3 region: CSVVWGDQETQYF. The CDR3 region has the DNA TGCAGCGTTGTTTGGGGGGATCAAGAGACCCAGTACTTC.

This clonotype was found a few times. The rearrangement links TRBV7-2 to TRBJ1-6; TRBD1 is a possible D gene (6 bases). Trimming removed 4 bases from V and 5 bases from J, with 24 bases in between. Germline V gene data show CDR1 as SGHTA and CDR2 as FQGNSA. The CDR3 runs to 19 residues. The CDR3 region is CASSSRTVPKDYDNSPLHF. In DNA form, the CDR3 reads TGTGCCAGCAGCTCTCGGACAGTCCCCAAGGATTACGATAATTCACCCCTCCACTTT.

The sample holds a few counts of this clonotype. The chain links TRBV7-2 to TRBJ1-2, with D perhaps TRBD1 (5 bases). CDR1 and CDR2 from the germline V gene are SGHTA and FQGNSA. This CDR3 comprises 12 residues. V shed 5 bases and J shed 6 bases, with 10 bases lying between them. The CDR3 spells CASSRRVDGYTF. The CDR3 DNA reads TGTGCCAGCAGCCGCAGGGTGGATGGCTACACCTTC. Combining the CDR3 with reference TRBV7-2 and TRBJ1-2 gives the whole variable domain GAGVSQSPSNKVTEKGKDVELRCDPISGHTALYWYRQSLGQGLEFLIYFQGNSAPDKSGLPSDRFSAERTGGSVSTLTIQRTQQEDSAVYLCASSRRVDGYTFGSGTRLTVV.

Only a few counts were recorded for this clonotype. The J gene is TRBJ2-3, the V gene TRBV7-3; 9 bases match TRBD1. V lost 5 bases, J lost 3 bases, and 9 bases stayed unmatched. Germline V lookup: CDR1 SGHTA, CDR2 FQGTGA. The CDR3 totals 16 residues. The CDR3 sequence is CASSPGDRVSTDTQYF. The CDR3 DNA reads TGTGCCAGCAGCCCGGGGGACAGGGTCAGTACAGATACGCAGTATTTT.

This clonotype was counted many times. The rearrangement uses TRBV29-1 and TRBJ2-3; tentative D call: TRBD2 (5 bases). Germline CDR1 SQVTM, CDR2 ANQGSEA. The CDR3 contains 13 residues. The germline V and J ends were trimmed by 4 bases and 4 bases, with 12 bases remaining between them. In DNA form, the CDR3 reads TGCAGCGTTGCTCCCGGCGGGTCAGATACGCAGTATTTT. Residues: CSVAPGGSDTQYF.

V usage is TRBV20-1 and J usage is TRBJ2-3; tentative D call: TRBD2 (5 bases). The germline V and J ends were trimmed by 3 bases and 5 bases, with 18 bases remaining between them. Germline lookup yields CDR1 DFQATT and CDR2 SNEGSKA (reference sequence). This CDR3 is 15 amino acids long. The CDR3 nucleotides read TGCAGTGCTAGGGATTCGACCCGGGAACAAGATACGCAGTATTTT. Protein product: CSARDSTREQDTQYF.

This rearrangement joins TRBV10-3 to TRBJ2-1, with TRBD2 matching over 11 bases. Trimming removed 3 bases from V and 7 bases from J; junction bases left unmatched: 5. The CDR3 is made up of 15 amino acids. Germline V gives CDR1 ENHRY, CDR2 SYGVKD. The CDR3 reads CAISETSGGRNEQFF. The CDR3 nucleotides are TGTGCCATCAGTGAAACTAGCGGGGGCAGGAATGAGCAGTTCTTC.

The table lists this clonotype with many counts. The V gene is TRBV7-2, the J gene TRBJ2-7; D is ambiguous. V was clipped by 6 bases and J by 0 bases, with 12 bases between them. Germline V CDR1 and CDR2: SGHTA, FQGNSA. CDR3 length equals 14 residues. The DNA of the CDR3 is TGTGCCAGCAGTTTTAATTCTAACTCCTACGAGCAGTACTTC. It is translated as CASSFNSNSYEQYF.

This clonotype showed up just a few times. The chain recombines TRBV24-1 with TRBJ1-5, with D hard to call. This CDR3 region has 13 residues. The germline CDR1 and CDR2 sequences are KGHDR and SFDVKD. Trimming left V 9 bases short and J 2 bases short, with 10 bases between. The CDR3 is CATGREGNQPQHF. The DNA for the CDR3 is TGTGCCACCGGAAGGGAGGGCAATCAGCCCCAGCATTTT.

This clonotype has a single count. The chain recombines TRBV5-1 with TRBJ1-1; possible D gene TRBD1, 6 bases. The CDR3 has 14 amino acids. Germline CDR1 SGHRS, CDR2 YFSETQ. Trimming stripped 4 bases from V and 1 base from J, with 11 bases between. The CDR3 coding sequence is TGCGCCAGCAGCGAGACACAGGGGAACACTGAAGCTTTCTTT. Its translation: CASSETQGNTEAFF.

The CDR3 sequence is CASGLRDSYYNEQFF. The CDR3 DNA sequence: TGTGCTAGTGGTCTCCGGGACTCTTACTACAATGAGCAGTTCTTC. This chain joins TRBV12-5 and TRBJ2-1, with D perhaps matching TRBD2 (6 bases). The V end lost 5 bases, the J end lost 3 bases, and 14 bases lay between the germline ends. CDR3 length equals 15 residues. The germline CDR1 and CDR2 sequences are LGHNT and FRNRAP.

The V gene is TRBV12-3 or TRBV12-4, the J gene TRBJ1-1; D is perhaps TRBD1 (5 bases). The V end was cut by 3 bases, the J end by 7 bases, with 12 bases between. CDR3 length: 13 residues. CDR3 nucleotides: TGTGCCAGCAGTTTCAGGGTGGGCCTTGAAGCTTTCTTT. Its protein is CASSFRVGLEAFF.